This TCR beta chain was sequenced during a study of cytomegalovirus exposure and HLA in healthy donors. V lost 4 bases to trimming and J lost 5 bases, with 14 bases between them. Germline CDR1 and CDR2: MNHEY and SVGAGI. The CDR3 covers 14 residues. Assay used: immunoSEQ multiplex PCR; TCRdb lists only in-frame clones, some missing. The table shows 150,000 to 200,000 clones, with approximately 87% occurring only once. Sequences were obtained from PBMCs. The clonotype was recovered from a woman aged 25 to 39 in good health and CMV-seronegative. The V gene is TRBV6-5, the J gene TRBJ1-1, with D possibly matching TRBD1 (5 bases). For the CDR3, the DNA is TGTGCCAGCAGTTTCTCGATAGGGGTTACTGAAGCTTTCTTT. Translating gives CASSFSIGVTEAFF.